The sequence of this TCR beta chain was determined in a study of CXCR3-negative and CXCR3-positive naive CD8 T cells. The wider study: The study obtained 130 million to 150 million TRB reads, about 1.5 +/- 0.3 million per library.

In preparing the TRB cDNA libraries, 5' RACE with UMI labels was used. TCRdb re-called the 5' RACE reads; one entry per CDR3 protein, DNA not given. The data show some 130,000 distinct CDR3 sequences, and the top ten clones hold roughly 0.6%. Approximately 300,000 cells per CD8+ T cell subset were flow-sorted in triplicate. General study results and limits: Within a donor, both naive subsets shared TRBV-TRBJ usage, unlike memory cells. With CXCR3 expression partially decreased after cryopreservation, most assays relied on fresh PBMCs. Higher TRB CDR3 hydrophobicity marked CXCR3-positive naive cells relative to CXCR3-negative naive cells.

For this clonotype: Antigen: not known.

This CDR3 spans 11 amino acids. Sequencing was performed on naive CXCR3+ CD8+ T cells from blood. Subset in this sample: CD45RO-CCR7+CD27+CD95- naive CD8+ T cells expressing CXCR3 (TNR3+). The chain is built from TRBV12-3 or TRBV12-4 and TRBJ1-1. The sequence was obtained from a human donor in good health. Some clones in this sample may be carry-over from other donors' samples. The CDR3 loop reads CATQGGTEAFF.